Shown below are 27 T cell receptor beta chains from a single sample sequenced in a study of early T cells in non-severe SARS-CoV-2 infection. TCRdb re-derived calls from the 5' RACE reads in MiXCR, one entry per CDR3 protein. The sample lists more than 65,000 distinct CDR3 sequences, around 13% occurring once. The sample comprised whole blood. The receptors originated from an adult who was a healthcare worker with PCR-confirmed SARS-CoV-2 infection or an uninfected control (not recorded which).

The chain recombines TRBV28 with TRBJ2-7; TRBD1 is a possible D gene (5 bases). Looked up from germline, CDR1 is MDHEN and CDR2 is SYDVKM. CDR3 length: 14 residues. V was shortened by 6 bases and J by 5 bases, with 17 bases between the two germline ends. In DNA form, the CDR3 reads TGTGCCAGCAGGGTGACCTGGGGCCCCAACGAGCAGTACTTC. This gives the protein CASRVTWGPNEQYF.

This clonotype was counted only a few times. The rearrangement uses TRBV7-2 and TRBJ2-5, with D possibly matching TRBD1 (6 bases). CDR1 and CDR2 from the germline V gene are SGHTA and FQGNSA. V lost 2 bases and J 9 bases, leaving 22 bases between the germline ends. The CDR3 is made up of 16 amino acids. CDR3: CASSLQSGVKGVAQYF. As DNA, the CDR3 is TGTGCCAGCAGCTTACAAAGTGGGGTCAAGGGGGTCGCCCAGTACTTC.

This clonotype was recorded at least ten times. The J gene is TRBJ2-1, the V gene TRBV10-3, with D perhaps given as TRBD1 or TRBD2 (5 bases each). V dropped 6 bases and J dropped 2 bases, with 8 bases sitting between them. Germline CDR1 reads ENHRY; CDR2 reads SYGVKD. This CDR3 spans 13 amino acids. CDR3 nucleotides: TGTGCCATCAGCAGGGACGCCTACAATGAGCAGTTCTTC. It translates to CAISRDAYNEQFF.

This clonotype was recorded many times. CDR3 in amino acids: CATSPHGRDRVNTEAFF. Written as DNA, the CDR3 is TGTGCCACCAGCCCCCACGGTAGGGACAGGGTGAACACTGAAGCTTTCTTT. This chain joins TRBV15 and TRBJ1-1, with 9 bases that match TRBD1. Looked up from germline, CDR1 is LNHNV and CDR2 is YYDKDF (reference sequence). The CDR3 spans 17 residues. The J segment lost 0 bases and the V segment lost 5 bases, leaving 10 bases of the junction unmatched.

This clonotype has at least ten counts. The chain has TRBV7-6 and TRBJ2-3, with D unclear. CDR1 is SGHVS and CDR2 is FNYEAQ in the germline V gene. The CDR3 is made up of 12 amino acids. The V gene lost 5 bases and the J gene lost 3 bases, with 6 bases spanning the gap. The CDR3 sequence: CASSLKTDTQYF. CDR3 bases: TGTGCCAGCAGCCTCAAGACAGATACGCAGTATTTT.

This clonotype was seen more than once but under ten times. This chain uses TRBV5-1 with TRBJ2-3, with D maybe TRBD2 (5 bases). This CDR3 spans 14 amino acids. From germline, CDR1 is SGHRS and CDR2 YFSETQ. V lost 4 bases, J lost 5 bases, and 14 bases lay in between. This CDR3 is CASSESGGGDTQYF. The CDR3 coding sequence is TGCGCCAGCAGCGAGAGCGGTGGTGGAGATACGCAGTATTTT.

This clonotype has at least ten counts. The rearrangement joins TRBV23-1 to TRBJ2-3; the match to TRBD1 covers 10 bases. TRBV23-1 is assigned to the ORF class and has an uncertain function. The CDR3 covers 19 residues. After removal of 7 bases from V and 2 bases from J, the junction contained 18 bases not matched to a gene. CDR3 bases: TGCGCCAGCATCCGGGGTACGGGACAGGGGAGCTATAACACAGATACGCAGTATTTT. This gives the protein CASIRGTGQGSYNTDTQYF.

This clonotype was counted ten times or more. The chain has TRBV7-2 and TRBJ1-5; D is ambiguous. The CDR3 totals 16 residues. Between the trimmed V and J ends, which lost 2 bases and 6 bases, there was a span of 17 bases. Germline V lookup: CDR1 SGHTA, CDR2 FQGNSA. In DNA, the CDR3 is TGTGCCAGCAGCTTATTTGCTATAGGCATAACTCAGCCCCAGCATTTT. Translating gives CASSLFAIGITQPQHF.

This clonotype was seen repeatedly, ten times or more. J is TRBJ2-7 and V is TRBV12-3 or TRBV12-4, with 8 positions matching TRBD1. The CDR3 spans 13 residues. The V and J ends lost 6 bases and 3 bases, in that order; junction bases with no gene match: 4. CDR3 in amino acids: CASRTGADYEQYF. DNA for the CDR3: TGTGCCAGCAGGACAGGGGCCGACTACGAGCAGTACTTC.

This clonotype occurred many times. V gene TRBV4-3 combines with J gene TRBJ2-1; D uncertain. CDR1 and CDR2 (germline): LGHNA, YSLEER. The CDR3 loop spans 15 amino acids. V lost 2 bases and J 1 base, leaving 9 bases between the germline ends. The CDR3 bases are TGCGCCAGCAGCCAATCCTATCAATCCTACAATGAGCAGTTCTTC. Residues: CASSQSYQSYNEQFF.

This clonotype has ten or more counts. The chain links TRBV20-1 to TRBJ2-7; a possible D gene is TRBD2 (5 bases). This CDR3 comprises 13 residues. Trimming took off 7 bases at V and 0 bases at J, with 13 bases between the two ends. The germline CDR1 and CDR2 sequences are DFQATT and SNEGSKA (reference sequence). The chain's CDR3 is CSGGTRSSYEQYF. The CDR3 bases are TGCAGTGGCGGAACTAGGAGCTCCTACGAGCAGTACTTC.

At least ten counts were recorded for this clonotype. This chain links TRBV6-1 with TRBJ2-7; TRBD2 aligns across 13 bases. The CDR3 runs to 15 residues. The germline V gene has CDR1 MNHNS and CDR2 SASEGT. Trimming cost V 6 bases and J 3 bases; bases outside gene matches: 5. The CDR3 here is CASSIRTSGSYEQYF. Here the CDR3 DNA reads TGTGCCAGCAGCATCCGGACTAGCGGGAGCTACGAGCAGTACTTC.

The table lists this clonotype with many counts. The chain links TRBV30 to TRBJ1-1; no clear D gene. Trimming shortened V by 5 bases and J by 0 bases, and 16 bases separated the two germline ends. Germline loops: CDR1 GTSNPN, CDR2 SVGIG (reference sequence). The CDR3 covers 15 residues. The CDR3 protein is CAWQIVGSMNTEAFF. The CDR3 nucleotides read TGTGCCTGGCAAATTGTCGGAAGCATGAACACTGAAGCTTTCTTT.

This clonotype was observed at least ten times. The rearrangement uses TRBV7-2 and TRBJ1-1, with a possible D match to TRBD1 (5 bases). Trimming removed 1 base from V and 6 bases from J, with 18 bases in between. The CDR3 covers 16 residues. Germline loops: CDR1 SGHTA, CDR2 FQGNSA. The DNA of the CDR3 is TGTGCCAGCAGCTTAGGATGGGGGGGGATGGCACCTGAAGCTTTCTTT. It codes for CASSLGWGGMAPEAFF. Variable domain in full (rest from reference TRBV7-2 and TRBJ1-1): GAGVSQSPSNKVTEKGKDVELRCDPISGHTALYWYRQSLGQGLEFLIYFQGNSAPDKSGLPSDRFSAERTGGSVSTLTIQRTQQEDSAVYLCASSLGWGGMAPEAFFGQGTRLTVV.

The chain links TRBV7-9 to TRBJ2-7; 10 nucleotides align to TRBD1. The junction had 13 bases not matched to a gene; V was cut back by 9 bases and J by 5 bases. The CDR3 loop spans 15 amino acids. Germline assignment: CDR1 SEHNR and CDR2 FQNEAQ (reference sequence). The CDR3, as DNA: TGTGCCAGAACCCAACCGGGACAGGGGACCCACGAGCAGTACTTC. Translated: CARTQPGQGTHEQYF.

This clonotype was seen many times. The gene calls are TRBV7-2 and TRBJ2-7; tentatively, D is TRBD1 (6 bases). Germline CDR1 SGHTA, CDR2 FQGNSA. The V end lost 3 bases, the J end lost 2 bases, and 11 bases lay between the germline ends. The CDR3 is 14 residues long. This CDR3 reads CASSFGTNPYEQYF. For the CDR3, the DNA is TGTGCCAGCAGCTTTGGGACAAACCCCTACGAGCAGTACTTC.

In its sample, this clonotype was seen many times. V is TRBV19 and J is TRBJ2-1; 9 bases fit TRBD1. V trimming: 7 bases; J trimming: 3 bases; junction bases outside the gene matches: 7. CDR1 is LNHDA and CDR2 is SQIVND in the germline V gene (reference sequence). CDR3 length equals 15 residues. CDR3 sequence (DNA): TGTGCCAGTAAAAGTGAGGGACAGGGCTACAATGAGCAGTTCTTC. Translation gives CASKSEGQGYNEQFF.

This clonotype showed up many times. The chain employs TRBV6-2 or TRBV6-3 and TRBJ2-3; a weak D match, TRBD2 (5 bases). The CDR3 has 15 residues. V was clipped by 1 base and J by 1 base, with 9 bases between them. Germline V lookup: CDR1 MNHEY, CDR2 SVGEGT. CDR3 protein: CASSYFAGRTDTQYF. The CDR3 DNA reads as TGTGCCAGCAGTTACTTTGCGGGCCGCACAGATACGCAGTATTTT.

This chain uses TRBV7-2 with TRBJ2-3; D is perhaps TRBD1 (6 bases). The germline CDR1 and CDR2 sequences are SGHTA and FQGNSA. The CDR3 covers 14 residues. V was trimmed by 2 bases and J by 5 bases, leaving 11 bases between them. The CDR3 DNA follows: TGTGCCAGCAGCTTAACCAGGGACATAGATACGCAGTATTTT. It is translated as CASSLTRDIDTQYF.

This clonotype was observed at least ten times. This chain uses TRBV12-3 or TRBV12-4 with TRBJ1-1; D is undetermined. V lost 0 bases, J lost 7 bases, and 12 bases lay in between. The CDR3 length is 14 residues. This chain's CDR3 is CASSLAEGSREAFF. Here the CDR3 DNA reads TGTGCCAGCAGTTTAGCGGAGGGCAGCCGTGAAGCTTTCTTT.

This clonotype was found a few times. This chain connects TRBV7-2 to TRBJ2-7; 9 nucleotides agree with TRBD1. Per the germline V gene, CDR1 is SGHTA and CDR2 is FQGNSA. The CDR3 is 16 residues long. With 5 bases clipped from V and 2 bases from J, the junction kept 10 bases outside the gene matches. The CDR3 protein is CASSGSQGQGPYEQYF. In DNA form, the CDR3 reads TGTGCCAGCAGCGGGTCGCAGGGACAGGGACCCTACGAGCAGTACTTC.

This clonotype has at least ten counts. V and J are TRBV5-6 and TRBJ1-1, with D unclear. V dropped 0 bases and J dropped 0 bases, with 9 bases sitting between them. The CDR3 loop spans 15 amino acids. From germline, CDR1 is SGHDT and CDR2 YYEEEE. The CDR3 is CASSLGMGLNTEAFF. CDR3 in DNA: TGTGCCAGCAGCTTGGGCATGGGCTTGAACACTGAAGCTTTCTTT.

In its sample, this clonotype was seen many times. The chain has TRBV29-1 and TRBJ2-7; D not certain. CDR1 SQVTM and CDR2 ANQGSEA come from the germline V gene. The CDR3 loop spans 13 amino acids. Between the trimmed V and J ends, which lost 6 bases and 3 bases, there was a span of 15 bases. CDR3 sequence reads: CSVGRDNFYEQYF. As DNA, the CDR3 is TGCAGCGTCGGACGAGACAATTTCTACGAGCAGTACTTC.

The chain has TRBV29-1 and TRBJ2-7, with 8 nucleotides matching TRBD1. The CDR3 loop spans 14 amino acids. Germline CDR1 reads SQVTM; CDR2 reads ANQGSEA. V lost 4 bases to trimming and J lost 5 bases; unmatched junction nucleotides: 10. The chain's CDR3 is CSVVSGQGFDEQYF. CDR3 DNA sequence: TGCAGCGTTGTTTCCGGACAGGGCTTCGACGAGCAGTACTTC.

The chain couples TRBV2 to TRBJ2-7; D gene uncertain. Germline V CDR1 and CDR2: SNHLY, FYNNEI. Trimming cost V 4 bases and J 6 bases, with 13 bases left between them. The CDR3 has 13 residues. The CDR3 sequence is CASSVGRPFEQYF. DNA of the CDR3: TGTGCCAGCAGTGTCGGCAGGCCCTTCGAGCAGTACTTC.

In the case of this clonotype: This may arise from a read error, as a much more abundant clone is one base away. This chain connects TRBV19 to TRBJ2-2, with D unclear. Germline CDR1 and CDR2: LNHDA and SQIVND (reference sequence). This CDR3 has 13 amino acids. The CDR3 loop is CASRDNWTEELFF. The CDR3 bases are TGTGCCAGTAGAGACAATTGGACCGAGGAGCTGTTTTTT.

This clonotype was observed many times. The chain has TRBV12-5 and TRBJ2-7, with D possibly being TRBD2 (6 bases). The CDR3 has 12 residues. Looked up from germline, CDR1 is LGHNT and CDR2 is FRNRAP. V was cut by 5 bases and J by 3 bases, with 8 bases left in between. DNA for the CDR3: TGTGCTAGTGGTCCGGACTACTACGAGCAGTACTTC. It yields the protein CASGPDYYEQYF.